This T cell receptor beta chain appears in the sequencing data of a study of shared clonotypes between healthy human individuals. Whole-study results and caveats: Clonotype sharing among donors was expected to depend on sequencing depth.

Some clones are missing from TCRdb's copy, which holds only in-frame ones; the method was immunoSEQ multiplex PCR. The data contain fewer than 600,000 clones, more than 65% of them singletons. This clone was detected only once. Its antigen remains unidentified. This CDR3 contains 15 residues. Trimming took 4 bases from V and 2 from J; bases not matched to a gene: 7. Germline values: CDR1 MDHEN, CDR2 SYDVKM. The receptor was isolated from a woman aged 40 to 55 in good health. Some clones in this sample may be carry-over from other donors' samples. This chain links TRBV28 with TRBJ2-7; the match to TRBD1 covers 8 bases. Sequencing input: PBMCs. CDR3 in amino acids: CASSSEQGGTYEQYF. For the CDR3, the DNA is TGTGCCAGCAGTTCCGAACAGGGGGGCACCTACGAGCAGTACTTC.